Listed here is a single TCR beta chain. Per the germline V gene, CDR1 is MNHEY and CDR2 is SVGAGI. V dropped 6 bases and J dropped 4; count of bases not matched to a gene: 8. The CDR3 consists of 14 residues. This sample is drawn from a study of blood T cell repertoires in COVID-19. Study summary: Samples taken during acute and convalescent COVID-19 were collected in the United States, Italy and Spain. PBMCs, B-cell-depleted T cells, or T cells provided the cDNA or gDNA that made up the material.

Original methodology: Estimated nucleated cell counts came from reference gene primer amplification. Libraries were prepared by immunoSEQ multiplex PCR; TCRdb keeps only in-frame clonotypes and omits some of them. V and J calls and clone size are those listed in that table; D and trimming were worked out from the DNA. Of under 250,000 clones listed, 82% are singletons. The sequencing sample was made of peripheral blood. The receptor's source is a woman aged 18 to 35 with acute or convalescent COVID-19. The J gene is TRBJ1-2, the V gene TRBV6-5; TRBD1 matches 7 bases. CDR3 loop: CASRHRDSPYGYTF. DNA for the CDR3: TGTGCCAGCAGACACCGGGACAGCCCCTATGGCTACACCTTC.